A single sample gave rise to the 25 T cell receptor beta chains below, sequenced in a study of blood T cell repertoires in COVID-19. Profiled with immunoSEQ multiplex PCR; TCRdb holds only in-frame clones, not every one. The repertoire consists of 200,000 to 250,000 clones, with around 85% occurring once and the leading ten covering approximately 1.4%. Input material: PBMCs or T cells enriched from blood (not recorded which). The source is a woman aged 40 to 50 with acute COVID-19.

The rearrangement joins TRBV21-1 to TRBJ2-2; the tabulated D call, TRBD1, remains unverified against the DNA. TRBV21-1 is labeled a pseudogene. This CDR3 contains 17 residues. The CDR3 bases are TGTGCCAGCAGCACCCGGGACAAGGGGCCGAACACCGGGGAGCTGTTTTTT. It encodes CASSTRDKGPNTGELFF.

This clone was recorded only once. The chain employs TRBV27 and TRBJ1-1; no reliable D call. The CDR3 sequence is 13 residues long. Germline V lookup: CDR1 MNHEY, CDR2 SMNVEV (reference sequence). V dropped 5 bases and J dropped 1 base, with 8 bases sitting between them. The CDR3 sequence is CASSLLENTEAFF. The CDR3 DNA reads TGTGCCAGCAGTCTACTCGAGAACACTGAAGCTTTCTTT.

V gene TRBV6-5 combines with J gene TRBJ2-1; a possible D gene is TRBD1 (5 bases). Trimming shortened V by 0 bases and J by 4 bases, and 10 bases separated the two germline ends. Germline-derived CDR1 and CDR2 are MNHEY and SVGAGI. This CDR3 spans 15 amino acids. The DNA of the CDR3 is TGTGCCAGCAGTTACTCTGGGCAGGGTTACAATGAGCAGTTCTTC. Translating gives CASSYSGQGYNEQFF.

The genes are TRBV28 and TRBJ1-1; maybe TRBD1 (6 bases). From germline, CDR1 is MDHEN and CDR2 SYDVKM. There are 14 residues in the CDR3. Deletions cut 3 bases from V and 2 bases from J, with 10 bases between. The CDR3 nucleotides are TGTGCCAGCAGTTTCGACAGGACTAACACTGAAGCTTTCTTT. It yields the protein CASSFDRTNTEAFF.

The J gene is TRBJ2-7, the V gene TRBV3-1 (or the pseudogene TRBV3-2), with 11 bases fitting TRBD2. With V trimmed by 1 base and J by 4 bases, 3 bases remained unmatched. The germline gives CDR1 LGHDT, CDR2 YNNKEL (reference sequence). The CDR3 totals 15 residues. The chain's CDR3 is CASSQAASGRYEQYF. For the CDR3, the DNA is TGTGCCAGCAGCCAAGCCGCTAGCGGGAGGTACGAGCAGTACTTC.

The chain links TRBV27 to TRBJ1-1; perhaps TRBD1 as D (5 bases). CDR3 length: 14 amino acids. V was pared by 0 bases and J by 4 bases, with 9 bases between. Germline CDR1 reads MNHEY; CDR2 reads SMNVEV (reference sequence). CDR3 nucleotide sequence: TGTGCCAGCAGTTTATCATGGGGGGGCACTGAAGCTTTCTTT. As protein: CASSLSWGGTEAFF.

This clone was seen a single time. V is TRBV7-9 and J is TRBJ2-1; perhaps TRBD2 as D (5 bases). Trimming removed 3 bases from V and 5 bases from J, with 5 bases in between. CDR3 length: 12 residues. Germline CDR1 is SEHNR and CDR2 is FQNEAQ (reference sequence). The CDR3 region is CASSLGDNEQFF. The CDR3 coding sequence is TGTGCCAGCAGCTTGGGAGACAATGAGCAGTTCTTC.

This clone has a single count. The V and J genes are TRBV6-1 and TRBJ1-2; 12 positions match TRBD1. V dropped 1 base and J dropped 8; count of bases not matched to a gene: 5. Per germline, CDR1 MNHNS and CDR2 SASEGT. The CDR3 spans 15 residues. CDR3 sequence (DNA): TGTGCCAGCAGTGAAGTGTCTGGGACAGGGGGCGGCTACACCTTC. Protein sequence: CASSEVSGTGGGYTF.

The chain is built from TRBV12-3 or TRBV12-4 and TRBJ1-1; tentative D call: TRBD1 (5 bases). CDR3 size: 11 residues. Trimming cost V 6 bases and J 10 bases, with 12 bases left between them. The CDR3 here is CASRMQGVAFF. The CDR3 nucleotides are TGTGCCAGCAGGATGCAGGGTGTAGCTTTCTTT.

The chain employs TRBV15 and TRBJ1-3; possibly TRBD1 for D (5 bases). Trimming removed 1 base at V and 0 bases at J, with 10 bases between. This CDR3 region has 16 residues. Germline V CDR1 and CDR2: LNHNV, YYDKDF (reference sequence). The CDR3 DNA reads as TGTGCCACCAGCAGAGTGGCCGACAGCTCTGGAAACACCATATATTTT. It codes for CATSRVADSSGNTIYF.

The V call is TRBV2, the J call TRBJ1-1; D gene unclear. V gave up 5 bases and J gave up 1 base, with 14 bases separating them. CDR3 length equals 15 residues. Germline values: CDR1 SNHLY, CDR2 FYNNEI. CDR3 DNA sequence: TGTGCCAGCAGTCCTAGAACGGGGTGGAACACTGAAGCTTTCTTT. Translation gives CASSPRTGWNTEAFF.

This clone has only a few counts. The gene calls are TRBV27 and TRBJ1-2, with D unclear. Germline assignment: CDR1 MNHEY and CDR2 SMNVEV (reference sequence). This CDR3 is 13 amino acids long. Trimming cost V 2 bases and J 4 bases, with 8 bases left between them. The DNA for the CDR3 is TGTGCCAGCAGTTTAAATTCGGTCTATGGCTACACCTTC. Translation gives CASSLNSVYGYTF.

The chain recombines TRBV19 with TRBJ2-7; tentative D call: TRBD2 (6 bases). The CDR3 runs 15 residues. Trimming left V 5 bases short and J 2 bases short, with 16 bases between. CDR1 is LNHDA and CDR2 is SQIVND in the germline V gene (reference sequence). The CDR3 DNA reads TGTGCCAGTAGTTCGGGACTTACACGTACCTACGAGCAGTACTTC. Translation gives CASSSGLTRTYEQYF.

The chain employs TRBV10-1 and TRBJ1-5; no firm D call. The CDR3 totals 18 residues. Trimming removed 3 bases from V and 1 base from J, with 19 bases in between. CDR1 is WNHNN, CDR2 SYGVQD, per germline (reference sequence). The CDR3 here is CASSDGSLGLGSNQPQHF. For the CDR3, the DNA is TGCGCCAGCAGTGATGGCAGTCTTGGGCTCGGAAGCAATCAGCCCCAGCATTTT.

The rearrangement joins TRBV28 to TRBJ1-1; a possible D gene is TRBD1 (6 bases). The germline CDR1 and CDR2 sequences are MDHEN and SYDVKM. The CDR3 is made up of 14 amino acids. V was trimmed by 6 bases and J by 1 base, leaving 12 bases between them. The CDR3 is CASSREQGNTEAFF. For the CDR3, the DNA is TGTGCCAGCAGCAGGGAACAGGGGAACACTGAAGCTTTCTTT.

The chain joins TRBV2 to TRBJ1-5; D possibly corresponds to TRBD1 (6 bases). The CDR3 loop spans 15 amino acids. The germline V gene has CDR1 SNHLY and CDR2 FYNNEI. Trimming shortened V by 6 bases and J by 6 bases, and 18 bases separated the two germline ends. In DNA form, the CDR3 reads TGTGCCAGCAGAACCGGGAAGTTAGGGGGTCAGCCCCAGCATTTT. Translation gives CASRTGKLGGQPQHF.

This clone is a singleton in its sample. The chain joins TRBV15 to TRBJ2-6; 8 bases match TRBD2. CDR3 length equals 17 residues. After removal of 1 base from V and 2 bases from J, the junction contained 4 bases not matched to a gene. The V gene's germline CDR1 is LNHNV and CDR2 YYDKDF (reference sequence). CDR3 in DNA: TGTGCCACCAGCAGAGCCGGGGGGGGACCTGGGGCCAACGTCCTGACTTTC. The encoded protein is CATSRAGGGPGANVLTF.

CDR3 residues: CASNNYNEQFF. The DNA for the CDR3 is TGTGCCAGCAACAACTACAATGAGCAGTTCTTC. The rearrangement joins TRBV7-8 to TRBJ2-1; D is unresolved. Trimming stripped 7 bases from V and 3 bases from J, with 4 bases between. Germline-derived CDR1 and CDR2 are SGHVS and FQNEAQ. This CDR3 region has 11 residues.

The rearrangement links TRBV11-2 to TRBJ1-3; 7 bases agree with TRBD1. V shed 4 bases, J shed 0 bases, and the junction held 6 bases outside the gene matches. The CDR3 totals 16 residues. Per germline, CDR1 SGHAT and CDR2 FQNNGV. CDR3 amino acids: CASSSLAGGSGNTIYF. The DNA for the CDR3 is TGTGCCAGCAGCTCCCTGGCAGGGGGCTCTGGAAACACCATATATTTT.

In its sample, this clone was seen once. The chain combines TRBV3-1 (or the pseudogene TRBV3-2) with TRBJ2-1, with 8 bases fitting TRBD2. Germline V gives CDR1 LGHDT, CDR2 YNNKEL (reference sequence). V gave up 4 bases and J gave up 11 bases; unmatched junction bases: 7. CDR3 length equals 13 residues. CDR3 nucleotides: TGTGCCAGCAGCCTTCATCGGGGGGGTAAGCAGTTCTTC. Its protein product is CASSLHRGGKQFF.

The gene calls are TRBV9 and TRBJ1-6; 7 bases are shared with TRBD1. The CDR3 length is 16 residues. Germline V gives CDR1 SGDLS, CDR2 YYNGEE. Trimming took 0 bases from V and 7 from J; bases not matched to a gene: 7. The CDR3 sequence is CASSVGDQGGNSPLHF. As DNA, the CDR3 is TGTGCCAGCAGCGTAGGTGATCAGGGGGGAAATTCACCCCTCCACTTT.

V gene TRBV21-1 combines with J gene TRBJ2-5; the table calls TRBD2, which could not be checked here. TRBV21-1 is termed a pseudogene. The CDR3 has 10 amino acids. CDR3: CASSIRDQYF. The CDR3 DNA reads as TGTGCCAGCAGCATACGGGACCAGTACTTC.

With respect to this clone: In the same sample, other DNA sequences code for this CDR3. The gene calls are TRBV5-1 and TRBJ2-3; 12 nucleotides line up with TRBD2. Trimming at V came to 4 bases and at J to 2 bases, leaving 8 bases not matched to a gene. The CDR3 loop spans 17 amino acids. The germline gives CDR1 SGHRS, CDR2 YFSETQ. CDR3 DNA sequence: TGCGCCAGCAGCGCCTATCTAGCGGGAGGGCCCACAGATACGCAGTATTTT. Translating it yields CASSAYLAGGPTDTQYF.

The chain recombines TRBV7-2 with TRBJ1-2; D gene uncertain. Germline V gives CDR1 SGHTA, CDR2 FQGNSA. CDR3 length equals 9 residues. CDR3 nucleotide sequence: TGTGCGGCAGGAACCCGCTACACCTTC. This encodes CAAGTRYTF.

CDR3 loop: CASSVTQGHYTF. The CDR3 DNA reads TGTGCCAGTAGTGTGACCCAGGGCCACTACACCTTC. The rearrangement uses TRBV19 and TRBJ1-2; weak D call: TRBD1 (5 bases). CDR3 length: 12 amino acids. CDR1 is LNHDA and CDR2 is SQIVND in the germline V gene (reference sequence). The V gene lost 5 bases and the J gene lost 10 bases, with 14 bases spanning the gap.